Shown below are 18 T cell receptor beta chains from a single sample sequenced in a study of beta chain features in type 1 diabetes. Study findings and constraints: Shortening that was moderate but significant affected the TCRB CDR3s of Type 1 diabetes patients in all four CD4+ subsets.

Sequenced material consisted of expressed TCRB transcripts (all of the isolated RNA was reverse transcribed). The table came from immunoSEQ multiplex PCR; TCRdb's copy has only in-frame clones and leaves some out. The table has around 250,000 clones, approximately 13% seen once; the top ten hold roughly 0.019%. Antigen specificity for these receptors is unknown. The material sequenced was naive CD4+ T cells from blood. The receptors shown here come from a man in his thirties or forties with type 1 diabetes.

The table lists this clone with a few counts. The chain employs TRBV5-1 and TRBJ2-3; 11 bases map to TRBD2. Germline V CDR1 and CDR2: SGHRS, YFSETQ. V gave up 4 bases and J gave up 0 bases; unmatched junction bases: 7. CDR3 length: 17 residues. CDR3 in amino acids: CASSVGTSGTSTDTQYF. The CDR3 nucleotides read TGCGCCAGCAGCGTGGGGACTAGCGGAACTAGCACAGATACGCAGTATTTT.

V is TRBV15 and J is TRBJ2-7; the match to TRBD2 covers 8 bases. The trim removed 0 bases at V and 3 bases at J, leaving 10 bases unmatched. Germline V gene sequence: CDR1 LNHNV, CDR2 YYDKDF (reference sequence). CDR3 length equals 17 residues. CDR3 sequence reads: CATSRDQGSGAFYEQYF. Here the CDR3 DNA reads TGTGCCACCAGCAGAGATCAAGGTAGCGGGGCCTTCTACGAGCAGTACTTC.

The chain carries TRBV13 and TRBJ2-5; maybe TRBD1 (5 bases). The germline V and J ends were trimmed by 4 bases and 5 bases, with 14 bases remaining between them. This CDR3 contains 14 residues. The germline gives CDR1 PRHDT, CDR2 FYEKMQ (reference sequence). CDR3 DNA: TGTGCCAGCAGCTCGACAGAAGCGTCCGAGACCCAGTACTTC. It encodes CASSSTEASETQYF.

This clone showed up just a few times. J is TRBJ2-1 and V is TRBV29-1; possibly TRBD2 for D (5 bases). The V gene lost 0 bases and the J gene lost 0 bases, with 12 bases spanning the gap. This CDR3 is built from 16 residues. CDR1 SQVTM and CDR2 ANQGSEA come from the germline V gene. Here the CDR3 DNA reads TGCAGCGTTGAAGATCTCGGAGGATTCTCCTACAATGAGCAGTTCTTC. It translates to CSVEDLGGFSYNEQFF.

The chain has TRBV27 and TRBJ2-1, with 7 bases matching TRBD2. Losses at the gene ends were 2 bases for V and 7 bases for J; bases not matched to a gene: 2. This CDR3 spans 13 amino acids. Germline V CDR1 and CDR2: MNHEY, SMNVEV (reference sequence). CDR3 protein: CASSLRGRNEQFF. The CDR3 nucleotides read TGTGCCAGCAGTTTACGCGGGAGAAATGAGCAGTTCTTC.

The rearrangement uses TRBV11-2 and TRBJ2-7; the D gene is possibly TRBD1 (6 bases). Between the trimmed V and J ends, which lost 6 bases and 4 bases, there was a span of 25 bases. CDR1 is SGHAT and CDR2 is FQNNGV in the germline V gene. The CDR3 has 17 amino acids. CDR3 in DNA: TGTGCCAGCAGTTCTCTAAGATCGGACAGCTCTTTTTACGAGCAGTACTTC. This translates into CASSSLRSDSSFYEQYF.

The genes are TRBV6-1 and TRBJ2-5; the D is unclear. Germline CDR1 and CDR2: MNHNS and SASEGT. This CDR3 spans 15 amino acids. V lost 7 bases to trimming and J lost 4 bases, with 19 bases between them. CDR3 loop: CASTAAPHQTETQYF. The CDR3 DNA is TGTGCCAGCACCGCTGCGCCCCATCAAACAGAGACCCAGTACTTC.

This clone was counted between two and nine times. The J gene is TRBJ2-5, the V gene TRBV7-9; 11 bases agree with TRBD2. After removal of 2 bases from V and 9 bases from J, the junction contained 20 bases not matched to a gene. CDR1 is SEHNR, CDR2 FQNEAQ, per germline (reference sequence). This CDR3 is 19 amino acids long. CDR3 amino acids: CASSLSGSILAGAPRAQYF. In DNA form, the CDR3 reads TGTGCCAGCAGCTTAAGCGGGAGTATACTAGCGGGGGCCCCCAGGGCCCAGTACTTC.

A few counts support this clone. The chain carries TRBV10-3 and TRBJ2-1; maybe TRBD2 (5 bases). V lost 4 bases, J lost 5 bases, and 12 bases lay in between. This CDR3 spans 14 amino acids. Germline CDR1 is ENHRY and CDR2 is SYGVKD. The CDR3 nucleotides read TGTGCCATCAGTGCCGGACTGAAAAACAATGAGCAGTTCTTC. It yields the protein CAISAGLKNNEQFF.

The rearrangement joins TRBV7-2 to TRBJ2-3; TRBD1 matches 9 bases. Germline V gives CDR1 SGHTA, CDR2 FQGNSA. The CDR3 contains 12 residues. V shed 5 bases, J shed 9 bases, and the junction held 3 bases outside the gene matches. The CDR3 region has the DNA TGTGCCAGCAGCCCGGGACAGGGAACGCAGTATTTT. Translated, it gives CASSPGQGTQYF.

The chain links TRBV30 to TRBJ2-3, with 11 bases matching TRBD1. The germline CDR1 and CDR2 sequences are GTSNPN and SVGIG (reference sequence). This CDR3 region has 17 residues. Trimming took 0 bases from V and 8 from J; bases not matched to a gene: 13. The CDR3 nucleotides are TGTGCCTGGAGTGTACCCTCCGGGGACAGGGGGACCGGTACGCAGTATTTT. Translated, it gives CAWSVPSGDRGTGTQYF.

CDR3 amino acids: CASSVQPLLNTEAFF. CDR3 nucleotide sequence: TGTGCCAGCAGCGTCCAACCACTCTTGAACACTGAAGCTTTCTTT. The chain carries TRBV9 and TRBJ1-1; D remains unclear. Trimming pared 2 bases from V and 0 bases from J, leaving 11 bases between. Germline-derived CDR1 and CDR2 are SGDLS and YYNGEE. This CDR3 spans 15 amino acids.

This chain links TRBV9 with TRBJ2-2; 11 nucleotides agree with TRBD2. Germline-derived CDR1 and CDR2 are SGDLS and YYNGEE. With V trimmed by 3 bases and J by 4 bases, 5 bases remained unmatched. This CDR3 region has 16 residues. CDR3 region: CASSGRLAGPTGELFF. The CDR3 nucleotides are TGTGCCAGCAGCGGGAGACTAGCGGGACCCACCGGGGAGCTGTTTTTT.

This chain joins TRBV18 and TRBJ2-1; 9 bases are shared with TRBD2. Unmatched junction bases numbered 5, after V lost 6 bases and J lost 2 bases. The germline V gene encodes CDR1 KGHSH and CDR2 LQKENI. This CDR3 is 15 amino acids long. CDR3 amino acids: CASSKGLAAYNEQFF. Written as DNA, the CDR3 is TGTGCCAGCTCGAAGGGACTAGCTGCCTACAATGAGCAGTTCTTC.

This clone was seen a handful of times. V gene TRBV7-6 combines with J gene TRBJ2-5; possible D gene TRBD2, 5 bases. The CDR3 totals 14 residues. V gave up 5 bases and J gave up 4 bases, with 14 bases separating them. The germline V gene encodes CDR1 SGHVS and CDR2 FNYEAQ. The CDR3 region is CASSSGSWGETQYF. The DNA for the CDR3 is TGTGCCAGCAGCAGCGGCAGTTGGGGAGAGACCCAGTACTTC. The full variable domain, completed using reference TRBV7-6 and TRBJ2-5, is GAGVSQSPRYKVTKRGQDVALRCDPISGHVSLYWYRQALGQGPEFLTYFNYEAQQDKSGLPNDRFSAERPEGSISTLTIQRTEQRDSAMYRCASSSGSWGETQYFGPGTRLLVL.

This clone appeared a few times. CDR3 in amino acids: CASSLGLSSYNEQFF. In nucleotides, the CDR3 is TGTGCCAGCAGCTTGGGCCTGAGCTCCTACAATGAGCAGTTCTTC. The J gene is TRBJ2-1, the V gene TRBV5-6, with D uncertain. CDR3 length equals 15 residues. The germline gives CDR1 SGHDT, CDR2 YYEEEE. Trimming shortened V by 0 bases and J by 0 bases, and 7 bases separated the two germline ends.

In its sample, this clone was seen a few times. CDR3 DNA sequence: TGCAGCGTTGTAGGGGGTCACACCGGGGAGCTGTTTTTT. It specifies CSVVGGHTGELFF. This rearrangement joins TRBV29-1 to TRBJ2-2; a possible D gene is TRBD1 (6 bases). Trimming took off 4 bases at V and 3 bases at J, with 9 bases between the two ends. CDR1 SQVTM and CDR2 ANQGSEA come from the germline V gene. The CDR3 length is 13 residues.

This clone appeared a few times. Written as DNA, the CDR3 is TGCGCCAGCAGCCGACTTGGGGCGGATACGCAGTATTTT. Its translation is CASSRLGADTQYF. The chain recombines TRBV5-1 with TRBJ2-3, with D possibly TRBD1 on 5 matching bases. This CDR3 is built from 13 residues. The V gene lost 4 bases and the J gene lost 6 bases, with 12 bases spanning the gap. CDR1 SGHRS and CDR2 YFSETQ come from the germline V gene.